The 25 T cell receptor beta chains listed next were all sequenced from one sample in a study of cytomegalovirus exposure and HLA in healthy donors. PCR amplification relied on 60 Vbeta primers (plus 13 Jbeta primers). TCRdb keeps only in-frame clones here, not all; method: immunoSEQ multiplex PCR. The table records about 140,000 clones, around 80% of them present only once. Sequenced material: PBMCs. These receptors came from a middle-aged man in good health and CMV-seropositive.

The J gene is TRBJ2-3, the V gene TRBV11-2; 13 nucleotides agree with TRBD2. Losses at the gene ends were 5 bases for V and 3 bases for J; bases not matched to a gene: 2. CDR1 is SGHAT, CDR2 FQNNGV, per germline. The CDR3 has 15 residues. CDR3 nucleotide sequence: TGTGCCAGCAGCCCGGGACTAGCGGGGACAGATACGCAGTATTTT. Encoded protein: CASSPGLAGTDTQYF.

The chain combines TRBV7-2 with TRBJ1-2, with a possible D match to TRBD1 (5 bases). Looked up from germline, CDR1 is SGHTA and CDR2 is FQGNSA. The CDR3 has 13 amino acids. V was shortened by 5 bases and J by 8 bases, with 15 bases between the two germline ends. The CDR3 DNA sequence: TGTGCCAGCAGCCAGGGCCAGCTACCAGGCTACACCTTC. Its translation is CASSQGQLPGYTF.

This chain joins TRBV5-1 and TRBJ2-7; 8 nucleotides line up with TRBD1. Trimming removed 0 bases from V and 2 bases from J; junction bases left unmatched: 13. The CDR3 runs 18 residues. Per the germline V gene, CDR1 is SGHRS and CDR2 is YFSETQ. As DNA, the CDR3 is TGCGCCAGCAGCTTGGGTGGGACAGGCCAGTACATACCCTACGAGCAGTACTTC. Translated, it gives CASSLGGTGQYIPYEQYF. Using reference TRBV5-1 and TRBJ2-7 for the parts outside the CDR3, the full variable domain is KAGVTQTPRYLIKTRGQQVTLSCSPISGHRSVSWYQQTPGQGLQFLFEYFSETQRNKGNFPGRFSGRQFSNSRSEMNVSTLELGDSALYLCASSLGGTGQYIPYEQYFGPGTRLTVT.

The V gene is TRBV11-2, the J gene TRBJ2-5, with 8 bases fitting TRBD2. The CDR3 runs 14 residues. Germline values: CDR1 SGHAT, CDR2 FQNNGV. V was clipped by 5 bases and J by 6 bases; unmatched bases: 8. The CDR3 DNA sequence: TGTGCCAGCAGCCCCGGGGGGGGGCTGAAGACCCAGTACTTC. Translation gives CASSPGGGLKTQYF.

The chain employs TRBV21-1 and TRBJ2-1; no DNA check was done on the table's D call, TRBD2. TRBV21-1 is a listed pseudogene. This CDR3 is built from 16 residues. CDR3 DNA sequence: TGTGCCAGCAGCAAAGGTGGCGGTGACTCCTACAATGAGCAGTTCTTC. The encoded protein is CASSKGGGDSYNEQFF.

In its sample, this clone was seen a few times. The rearrangement uses TRBV5-4 and TRBJ2-5; TRBD1 aligns across 9 bases. V dropped 4 bases and J dropped 4; count of bases not matched to a gene: 2. The CDR3 contains 13 residues. Germline CDR1 reads SGHNT; CDR2 reads YYREEE (reference sequence). CDR3 in DNA: TGTGCCAGCAGCATACAGGGGGCAGAGACCCAGTACTTC. Protein sequence: CASSIQGAETQYF.

The V call is TRBV4-3, the J call TRBJ2-7; D is uncertain. The V and J ends lost 1 base and 0 bases respectively, with 10 bases between them. CDR1 and CDR2 from the germline V gene are LGHNA and YSLEER. The length of the CDR3 is 15 residues. The CDR3 spells CASSQGAESSYEQYF. The CDR3 nucleotides are TGCGCCAGCAGCCAAGGGGCAGAGAGCTCCTACGAGCAGTACTTC.

V usage is TRBV9 and J usage is TRBJ2-7, with no clear D. The CDR3 length is 14 residues. The V end was cut by 2 bases, the J end by 5 bases, with 14 bases between. Germline CDR1 reads SGDLS; CDR2 reads YYNGEE. This CDR3 is CASSVGRVPHEQYF. The CDR3 DNA is TGTGCCAGCAGCGTCGGCCGGGTCCCCCACGAGCAGTACTTC.

The V call is TRBV2, the J call TRBJ1-4, with a possible D match to TRBD1 (6 bases). The CDR3 runs to 14 residues. CDR1 is SNHLY and CDR2 is FYNNEI in the germline V gene. V was cut by 5 bases and J by 6 bases, with 13 bases left in between. This chain's CDR3 is CASSRDRIDEKLFF. Here the CDR3 DNA reads TGTGCCAGCAGTAGAGACAGGATAGATGAAAAACTGTTTTTT.

This chain connects TRBV28 to TRBJ2-1; D might be TRBD1 (5 bases). Germline loops: CDR1 MDHEN, CDR2 SYDVKM. V shed 3 bases and J shed 4 bases, with 16 bases lying between them. The CDR3 loop spans 16 amino acids. The CDR3 sequence: CASSLGQGTPYNEQFF. The CDR3 nucleotides are TGTGCCAGCAGTTTGGGGCAGGGAACACCTTACAATGAGCAGTTCTTC.

The chain has TRBV29-1 and TRBJ2-3; no clear D gene. Germline CDR1 is SQVTM and CDR2 is ANQGSEA. Between the trimmed V and J ends, which lost 4 bases and 4 bases, there was a span of 9 bases. The CDR3 runs to 12 residues. The CDR3 nucleotides are TGCAGCGTTGCCCGGGTGGCAGATACGCAGTATTTT. It yields the protein CSVARVADTQYF.

This clone was found a few times. V is TRBV7-6 and J is TRBJ2-7; D is possibly TRBD1 (6 bases). Germline loops: CDR1 SGHVS, CDR2 FNYEAQ. The CDR3 extends over 12 amino acids. V was shortened by 1 base and J by 5 bases, with 6 bases between the two germline ends. CDR3: CASSLGGHEQYF. The CDR3 region has the DNA TGTGCCAGCAGCTTAGGGGGGCACGAGCAGTACTTC.

V is TRBV9 and J is TRBJ2-7; TRBD1 matches at 10 bases. Germline V gene sequence: CDR1 SGDLS, CDR2 YYNGEE. The CDR3 consists of 13 residues. Unmatched junction bases numbered 7, after V lost 4 bases and J lost 9 bases. The CDR3 DNA reads as TGTGCCAGCAGCTCAGGGGACAGGGGTTGGCAGTACTTC. Amino acids: CASSSGDRGWQYF.

In this sample, this clone turned up a few times. The chain recombines TRBV4-3 with TRBJ1-2, with D hard to call. Trimming cost V 1 base and J 4 bases, with 10 bases left between them. The V gene's germline CDR1 is LGHNA and CDR2 YSLEER. This CDR3 has 14 amino acids. The CDR3 sequence is CASSQGPGLYGYTF. In DNA, the CDR3 is TGCGCCAGCAGCCAAGGGCCAGGCCTCTATGGCTACACCTTC.

The chain carries TRBV1 and TRBJ2-1; the table gives TRBD1 as D, unverified against the DNA. TRBV1 represents a pseudogene. The CDR3 is 18 residues long. The DNA for the CDR3 is TGCACCAGCAGCCCAATAAAGGACCGGGACACACCCTACAATGAGCAGTTCTTC. Translation: CTSSPIKDRDTPYNEQFF.

V usage is TRBV6-6 and J usage is TRBJ2-1; 9 bases map to TRBD2. The CDR3 covers 15 residues. The V and J ends lost 2 bases and 6 bases, in that order; junction bases with no gene match: 5. The germline V gene encodes CDR1 MNHNY and CDR2 SVGAGI (reference sequence). The CDR3 DNA reads as TGTGCCAGCAGTTACGATAGGCGGGGGGGCAATGAGCAGTTCTTC. This gives the protein CASSYDRRGGNEQFF.

The J gene is TRBJ1-4, the V gene TRBV2; 9 bases fit TRBD1. Germline V gene sequence: CDR1 SNHLY, CDR2 FYNNEI. V lost 6 bases and J lost 6; bases outside the gene matches: 8. This CDR3 contains 15 residues. CDR3 loop: CASSIRDRAYEKLFF. CDR3 nucleotide sequence: TGTGCCAGCAGCATCCGGGACAGGGCGTATGAAAAACTGTTTTTT.

This clone was counted between two and nine times. The chain recombines TRBV5-6 with TRBJ2-1, with TRBD2 as a possible D gene (6 bases). Trimming cost V 4 bases and J 5 bases, with 7 bases left between them. The CDR3 is 12 residues long. The germline V gene encodes CDR1 SGHDT and CDR2 YYEEEE. Here the CDR3 reads CASSPGDNEQFF. CDR3 sequence (DNA): TGTGCCAGCAGCCCGGGGGACAATGAGCAGTTCTTC.

The V and J genes are TRBV5-1 and TRBJ1-3, with 8 positions matching TRBD1. Trimming took 5 bases from V and 0 from J; bases not matched to a gene: 1. There are 14 residues in the CDR3. The germline CDR1 and CDR2 sequences are SGHRS and YFSETQ. The CDR3 spells CASRTGGSGNTIYF. CDR3 sequence (DNA): TGCGCCAGCAGAACAGGGGGCTCTGGAAACACCATATATTTT. Full variable domain (outside the CDR3, taken from reference TRBV5-1 and TRBJ1-3): KAGVTQTPRYLIKTRGQQVTLSCSPISGHRSVSWYQQTPGQGLQFLFEYFSETQRNKGNFPGRFSGRQFSNSRSEMNVSTLELGDSALYLCASRTGGSGNTIYFGEGSWLTVV.

CDR3 DNA: TGTGCCAGCAGACCTAGCGGTAGCTCCTACGAGCAGTACTTC. It specifies CASRPSGSSYEQYF. The chain recombines TRBV7-2 with TRBJ2-7; 7 bases agree with TRBD2. Trimming took 6 bases from V and 0 from J; bases not matched to a gene: 5. There are 14 residues in the CDR3. Germline V gene lookup returns CDR1 SGHTA and CDR2 FQGNSA. Drawing the rest from reference TRBV7-2 and TRBJ2-7, the complete variable domain is GAGVSQSPSNKVTEKGKDVELRCDPISGHTALYWYRQSLGQGLEFLIYFQGNSAPDKSGLPSDRFSAERTGGSVSTLTIQRTQQEDSAVYLCASRPSGSSYEQYFGPGTRLTVT.

This chain connects TRBV7-9 to TRBJ2-7; possibly TRBD1 for D (6 bases). The CDR3 is 15 amino acids. V was cut by 6 bases and J by 2 bases, with 17 bases left in between. Germline assignment: CDR1 SEHNR and CDR2 FQNEAQ (reference sequence). CDR3 sequence (DNA): TGTGCCAGCAGTGTCTGGTCCAGGGGCACCTACGAGCAGTACTTC. Its translation: CASSVWSRGTYEQYF.

This chain uses TRBV14 with TRBJ2-6; TRBD2 agrees at 12 bases. V shed 4 bases, J shed 0 bases, and the junction held 4 bases outside the gene matches. CDR1 SGHDN and CDR2 FVKESK come from the germline V gene. CDR3 length: 18 residues. This CDR3 is CASSPGLAGISGANVLTF. In DNA form, the CDR3 reads TGTGCCAGCAGCCCCGGACTAGCGGGGATCTCTGGGGCCAACGTCCTGACTTTC.

V gene TRBV4-1 combines with J gene TRBJ2-5; TRBD2 aligns across 15 bases. Germline trimming cut 1 base from V and 4 bases from J; bases unmatched to any gene: 4. The CDR3 has 17 amino acids. Germline values: CDR1 MGHRA, CDR2 YSYEKL. The CDR3, as DNA: TGCGCCAGCAGCCAAGCCGGGGGACTAGCGGGAGGAGAGACCCAGTACTTC. It translates to CASSQAGGLAGGETQYF.

The chain combines TRBV7-9 with TRBJ2-3; 11 bases match TRBD1. Per germline, CDR1 SEHNR and CDR2 FQNEAQ (reference sequence). Trimming cost V 5 bases and J 3 bases; bases outside gene matches: 7. The CDR3 loop spans 16 amino acids. The CDR3: CASSAGQGAGTDTQYF. In nucleotides, the CDR3 is TGTGCCAGCAGCGCCGGACAGGGGGCGGGTACAGATACGCAGTATTTT.

The genes are TRBV28 and TRBJ1-2; TRBD1 is a possible D gene (6 bases). V was clipped by 7 bases and J by 6 bases, with 18 bases between them. From germline, CDR1 is MDHEN and CDR2 SYDVKM. The CDR3 runs 14 residues. The CDR3 reads CASTQSGESNGYTF. In nucleotides, the CDR3 is TGTGCCAGCACTCAATCAGGGGAGTCTAATGGCTACACCTTC.